Below, one TCR beta chain is given with its context. TCRdb keeps only in-frame clones here, not all; method: immunoSEQ multiplex PCR. Of 55,000 to 65,000 clones listed, about 90% are singletons. This entry comes from a study of blood T cell repertoires in COVID-19. Germline-derived CDR1 and CDR2 are MNHEY and SMNVEV (reference sequence). V shed 6 bases and J shed 1 base, with 10 bases lying between them. The CDR3 has 13 residues. This clonotype was sampled from a man in his 60s with active or convalescent COVID-19. Sequencing was carried out using peripheral blood. The chain employs TRBV27 and TRBJ2-7, with D possibly matching TRBD2 (5 bases). CDR3 residues: CASSMAGSYEQYF. CDR3 in DNA: TGTGCCAGCAGCATGGCGGGTTCCTACGAGCAGTACTTC.